This entry concerns a single T cell receptor (beta chain). The antigen is not known. The method was immunoSEQ multiplex PCR; TCRdb's version includes in-frame clones alone and lacks a portion of them. The sample shows tens of thousands of clones, 65% to 90% of them seen only once. This specimen belongs to a study of OX40 agonist ivuxolimab in advanced cancers. For the study at large: Dose-escalation subjects each had hepatocellular carcinoma, melanoma, renal cell or head and neck cancer.

The investigators sampled blood at baseline, at cycle 4 day 1, and at cycle 7 day 1. Germline CDR1 and CDR2: SGHDT and YYEEEE. The CDR3 spans 16 residues. V was clipped by 0 bases and J by 1 base; unmatched bases: 3. Whole-study findings and limits: Some nonresponders likewise displayed low normalized T-cell clonal expansion. Partial responders treated at 0.1-3.0 mg/kg exhibited clonal expansion among the lowest measured.

Sequences were derived from CD4+ or CD8+ T cells sorted from blood, sampled in a trial of the OX40 agonist ivuxolimab. This sequence originates from an adult with an advanced solid tumor such as melanoma, head and neck, liver or kidney cancer. This chain connects TRBV5-6 to TRBJ2-5; 10 bases line up with TRBD2. DNA of the CDR3: TGTGCCAGCAGCTTGGTTAGCGGGGGGATCCAAGAGACCCAGTACTTC. Translated: CASSLVSGGIQETQYF.